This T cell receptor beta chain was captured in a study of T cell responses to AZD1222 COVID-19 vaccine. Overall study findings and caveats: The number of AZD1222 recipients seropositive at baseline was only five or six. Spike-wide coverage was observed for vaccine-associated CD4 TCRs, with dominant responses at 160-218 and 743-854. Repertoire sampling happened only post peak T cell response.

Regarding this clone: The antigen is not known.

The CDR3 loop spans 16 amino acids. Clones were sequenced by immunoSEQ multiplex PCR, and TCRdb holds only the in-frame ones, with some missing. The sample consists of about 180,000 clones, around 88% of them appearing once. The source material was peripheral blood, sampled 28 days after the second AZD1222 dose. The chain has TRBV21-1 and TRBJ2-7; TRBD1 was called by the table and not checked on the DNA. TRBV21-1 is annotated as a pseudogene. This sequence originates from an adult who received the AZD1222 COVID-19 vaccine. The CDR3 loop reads CASSKGVSDSSYEQYF. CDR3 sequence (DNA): TGTGCCAGCAGCAAGGGGGTCTCGGACAGTTCCTACGAGCAGTACTTC.